The subject of this entry is one TCR beta chain. Seattle patients were enrolled during active infection and followed longitudinally. In the original analysis: Estimation of nucleated cell counts relied on the amplification of reference gene primers. Data came from immunoSEQ multiplex PCR; TCRdb stores just in-frame clones and leaves some out. V and J calls and clone size are given by that table; D and trimming were obtained from the DNA. The table records under 200,000 clones, approximately 85% of them present only once. The CDR3 contains 17 residues. The germline V gene has CDR1 SGHRS and CDR2 YFSETQ. After removal of 0 bases from V and 3 bases from J, the junction contained 8 bases not matched to a gene. The data derive from a study of blood T cell repertoires in COVID-19. Across the study: From the United States, Italy and Spain came samples of acute and convalescent COVID-19. PBMCs, B-cell-depleted T cells, or T cells provided the cDNA or gDNA that made up the material.

Sequencing was done on a sample of peripheral blood. This chain joins TRBV5-1 and TRBJ2-1, with 8 nucleotides matching TRBD2. This TCR derives from a woman aged 60 to 75 with COVID-19, enrolled during active disease. CDR3 DNA: TGCGCCAGCAGCTTGGGGGACTGGAGCGGGAGCTACAATGAGCAGTTCTTC. It is translated as CASSLGDWSGSYNEQFF.